The 10 T cell receptor beta chains below were found in one sample sequenced in a study of Ad26.COV2.S vaccination and SARS-CoV-2 variants. As to treatment: around 19 received Ad26.COV2.S at low or high dose, single or two shots; several received placebo; per-sample allocation not given. Day 63 following the first vaccine or placebo injection was when the samples were taken. The table came from immunoSEQ multiplex PCR; TCRdb's copy has only in-frame clones and leaves some out. The data show roughly 350,000 clones, with 65% to 90% seen just once and roughly a tenth held by the top ten. The sample consisted of peripheral blood, taken in a trial of Ad26.COV2.S vaccine versus placebo. These receptors all stem from a person aged 18-65 years who received the Ad26.COV2.S COVID-19 vaccine or a placebo.

V and J are TRBV12-3 or TRBV12-4 and TRBJ1-1, with no clear D. The CDR3 runs 11 residues. Trimming stripped 5 bases from V and 5 bases from J, with 6 bases between. The CDR3 DNA sequence: TGTGCCAGCAGTGGTTGGACTGAAGCTTTCTTT. Its protein product is CASSGWTEAFF.

The sample holds one count of this clone. The gene calls are TRBV19 and TRBJ2-5; 8 nucleotides match TRBD2. The CDR3 totals 16 residues. With V trimmed by 5 bases and J by 3 bases, 11 bases remained unmatched. Germline assignment: CDR1 LNHDA and CDR2 SQIVND (reference sequence). The CDR3 DNA sequence: TGTGCCAGTAGTGCCCGGATAGCGGGGAGGGAAGAGACCCAGTACTTC. Translation: CASSARIAGREETQYF.

This chain links TRBV3-1 (or the pseudogene TRBV3-2) with TRBJ1-1, with D perhaps TRBD1 (5 bases). This CDR3 has 13 amino acids. From germline, CDR1 is LGHDT and CDR2 YNNKEL (reference sequence). Trimming took 0 bases from V and 5 from J, leaving 7 bases between them. This CDR3 reads CASSQDRGTEAFF. Written as DNA, the CDR3 is TGTGCCAGCAGCCAAGATAGGGGAACTGAAGCTTTCTTT.

CDR3 residues: CASSPGTGRDTEAFF. CDR3 nucleotide sequence: TGTGCCAGCAGTCCGGGGACAGGGAGGGACACTGAAGCTTTCTTT. The chain is built from TRBV28 and TRBJ1-1; 9 nucleotides agree with TRBD1. The ends lost 5 bases at V and 3 bases at J; junction bases unmatched: 7. The CDR3 consists of 15 residues. Germline CDR1 MDHEN, CDR2 SYDVKM.

J is TRBJ2-2 and V is TRBV7-6; D remains ambiguous. Deletions cut 6 bases from V and 5 bases from J, with 13 bases between. Germline CDR1 and CDR2: SGHVS and FNYEAQ. This CDR3 is 14 amino acids long. The CDR3 is CASRPGVGTGELFF. DNA of the CDR3: TGTGCCAGCAGGCCCGGAGTTGGGACCGGGGAGCTGTTTTTT.

This clone was observed a handful of times. The V gene is TRBV3-1 (or the pseudogene TRBV3-2), the J gene TRBJ2-3; 7 bases fit TRBD2. This CDR3 is built from 14 residues. V lost 4 bases, J lost 2 bases, and 3 bases stayed unmatched. The V gene's germline CDR1 is LGHDT and CDR2 YNNKEL (reference sequence). The CDR3 loop is CASSRGGPTDTQYF. For the CDR3, the DNA is TGTGCCAGCAGCCGGGGAGGGCCCACAGATACGCAGTATTTT.

The DNA for the CDR3 is TGCGCCAGCTCGGGGCCGGGAACCGGGGAGCTGTTTTTT. It is translated as CASSGPGTGELFF. The genes are TRBV4-3 and TRBJ2-2; the D gene could be TRBD1 or TRBD2 (5 bases each). This CDR3 is built from 13 residues. Germline CDR1 is LGHNA and CDR2 is YSLEER. Trimming removed 8 bases from V and 5 bases from J, with 12 bases in between.

In nucleotides, the CDR3 is TGTGCCAGCAGCTTAGCGACCAGCGGGAGGAGAGCAGATACGCAGTATTTT. As protein: CASSLATSGRRADTQYF. This chain connects TRBV7-9 to TRBJ2-3, with 9 bases identical to TRBD2. The V gene's germline CDR1 is SEHNR and CDR2 FQNEAQ (reference sequence). The V segment lost 0 bases and the J segment 4 bases; nucleotides outside the gene matches: 8. CDR3 length: 17 amino acids.

This chain joins TRBV7-2 and TRBJ2-5; TRBD1 aligns across 8 bases. The CDR3 sequence is 14 residues long. After removal of 5 bases from V and 4 bases from J, the junction contained 6 bases not matched to a gene. CDR1 is SGHTA, CDR2 FQGNSA, per germline. The CDR3 bases are TGTGCCAGCAGCGTAGGACAGGGCCGAGAGACCCAGTACTTC. Amino acid sequence: CASSVGQGRETQYF.

The rearrangement links TRBV6-2 or TRBV6-3 to TRBJ1-5; D is undetermined. The CDR3 is 15 amino acids. Trimming removed 2 bases at V and 0 bases at J, with 8 bases between. CDR1 is MNHEY, CDR2 SVGEGT, per germline. The CDR3 nucleotides are TGTGCCAGCAGTTACAATCCTTATAGCAATCAGCCCCAGCATTTT. As protein: CASSYNPYSNQPQHF.